The text below deals with one TCR beta chain. Its antigen is as yet unknown. The table came from immunoSEQ multiplex PCR; TCRdb's copy has only in-frame clones and leaves some out. This table holds fewer than 120,000 clones, around nine tenths found once. These data come from a study of T cell responses to AZD1222 COVID-19 vaccine. Study results and limitations: Just a handful of AZD1222 recipients tested seropositive at baseline. CD4 TCRs linked to vaccination spanned spike, dominating at 160-218 and 743-854.

This receptor was taken from an adult who received the AZD1222 COVID-19 vaccine. The specimen comprised peripheral blood, sampled 28 days after the second AZD1222 dose.

CDR3 sequence (DNA): TGCAGCGTTGAACAGGGACAGGGAGGGGATGGCTACACCTTC. Encoded protein: CSVEQGQGGDGYTF. V usage is TRBV29-1 and J usage is TRBJ1-2; TRBD1 matches 9 bases. Germline trimming cut 2 bases from V and 6 bases from J; bases unmatched to any gene: 7. CDR3 length: 14 residues. Germline values: CDR1 SQVTM, CDR2 ANQGSEA.